This T cell receptor beta chain was captured in a study of cytomegalovirus exposure and HLA in healthy donors. The ends lost 8 bases at V and 8 bases at J; junction bases unmatched: 14. The CDR3 sequence is 15 residues long. Germline V gene data show CDR1 as MNHNY and CDR2 as SVGAGI (reference sequence). The assay was immunoSEQ multiplex PCR, and TCRdb's table has in-frame clones only and misses some. The repertoire holds 150,000 to 250,000 clones, with 84% as singletons. The sample taken for sequencing was PBMCs. V gene TRBV6-6 combines with J gene TRBJ2-1; 8 nucleotides align to TRBD2. The TCR sequence derives from a woman aged 25 to 45 in good health and CMV-seropositive. The chain's CDR3 is CASLKERELADEQFF. The CDR3 DNA is TGTGCCAGCCTCAAAGAGCGGGAGCTGGCGGATGAGCAGTTCTTC.